This T cell receptor (beta chain) was recorded in a study of T cell responses to AZD1222 COVID-19 vaccine. Some clones are missing from TCRdb's copy, which holds only in-frame ones; the method was immunoSEQ multiplex PCR. This table has under 150,000 clones, about nine tenths appearing once. Study-level results: Mapped onto spike, vaccine-associated CD4 TCRs spanned it and were dominant at 160-218 and 743-854. Most donors were white British and more were female, and clonal diversity was possibly underestimated. Unmutated variant regions are reportedly the target of nearly half of TCRs that are spike-specific.

A remark on this clone: The antigen is not known.

Germline V lookup: CDR1 SGDLS, CDR2 YYNGEE. Trimming cost V 4 bases and J 1 base; bases outside gene matches: 10. The CDR3 runs 17 residues. The source was peripheral blood, collected 28 days after the second AZD1222 dose. The source is an adult who received the AZD1222 COVID-19 vaccine. This chain connects TRBV9 to TRBJ2-4, with 8 bases aligning to TRBD1. CDR3 sequence (DNA): TGTGCCAGCAGCCGGACCCAGGGGGCGCGGGCCAAAAACATTCAGTACTTC. Encoded protein: CASSRTQGARAKNIQYF.